This T cell receptor (beta chain) was captured by sequencing in a study of cytotoxic CD8 clonotypes in ibrutinib-treated CLL. At the level of the study: Investigators reported 25 or so partial and 2 complete responses; after median roughly 65 months, roughly 15 patients remained remitted and about twelve progressed. Sample averages reached 250,000 to 300,000 productive templates and 94,082 productive rearrangements. Whole-study results and caveats: Sustained-remission and progressing patients' sampling times differed. Under therapy, public clonotypes either contracted or stayed stable, and they were uncommon.

Points on this clone: Its antigen is not identified.

Clones were sequenced by immunoSEQ multiplex PCR, and TCRdb holds only the in-frame ones, with some missing. The table records approximately 140,000 clones, around three quarters of them present only once. CDR3 length: 15 amino acids. V gave up 4 bases and J gave up 1 base, with 13 bases separating them. Germline V lookup: CDR1 ENHRY, CDR2 SYGVKD. Sequencing was performed on PBMCs, taken after 12 months of ibrutinib treatment. This clonotype originated in a human donor with chronic lymphocytic leukemia. This rearrangement joins TRBV10-3 to TRBJ1-1; a weak D match, TRBD1 (5 bases). CDR3 nucleotides: TGTGCCATCAGTGCACTGTCTGGGGCGAACACTGAAGCTTTCTTT. It is translated as CAISALSGANTEAFF.